These 9 T cell receptor beta chains were all obtained from the same sample, sequenced in a study of blood T cell repertoires in COVID-19. Sequencing used immunoSEQ multiplex PCR; TCRdb keeps in-frame clones, though not all of them. The repertoire holds 98,000 or so clones, with roughly 80% as singletons. Sequencing was performed on peripheral blood. The receptors were sampled from a man aged 55 to 70 with acute or convalescent COVID-19.

This rearrangement joins TRBV21-1 to TRBJ2-6; no check of the table's D call, TRBD2, against the DNA was made. TRBV21-1 is flagged as a pseudogene. The CDR3 extends over 14 amino acids. The CDR3 region has the DNA TGTGCCAGCAGCCGGGTCTCTGGGGCCAACGTCCTGACTTTC. This encodes CASSRVSGANVLTF.

The J gene is TRBJ1-1, the V gene TRBV2, with TRBD1 as a possible D gene (5 bases). Germline V gene data show CDR1 as SNHLY and CDR2 as FYNNEI. The CDR3 has 13 residues. V dropped 5 bases and J dropped 5 bases, with 12 bases sitting between them. CDR3 nucleotides: TGTGCCAGCAGTTCCCCGGGGGAGACTGAAGCTTTCTTT. It yields the protein CASSSPGETEAFF.

The chain carries TRBV5-5 and TRBJ1-1; D ambiguous. V was clipped by 0 bases and J by 8 bases, with 8 bases between them. The CDR3 is made up of 12 amino acids. CDR1 SGHKS and CDR2 YYEKEE come from the germline V gene (reference sequence). The CDR3 protein is CASSLARIEAFF. DNA of the CDR3: TGTGCCAGCAGCTTGGCGAGGATAGAAGCTTTCTTT.

This chain connects TRBV30 to TRBJ1-1; a possible D gene is TRBD1 (5 bases). With 7 bases removed from V and 2 bases from J, the gap between germline ends came to 14 bases. This CDR3 has 13 residues. Germline V CDR1 and CDR2: GTSNPN, SVGIG (reference sequence). The chain's CDR3 is CASLRTPNTEAFF. CDR3 in DNA: TGTGCCTCTCTTAGGACACCTAACACTGAAGCTTTCTTT.

This chain uses TRBV27 with TRBJ1-1; no clear D. Deletions cut 8 bases from V and 2 bases from J, with 18 bases between. This CDR3 is built from 15 residues. The germline V gene has CDR1 MNHEY and CDR2 SMNVEV (reference sequence). The CDR3 reads CASGSAGAGNTEAFF. The CDR3 nucleotides read TGTGCCAGCGGATCCGCGGGCGCGGGAAACACTGAAGCTTTCTTT.

The chain carries TRBV27 and TRBJ2-1; D perhaps matches TRBD2 (5 bases). Germline loops: CDR1 MNHEY, CDR2 SMNVEV (reference sequence). The CDR3 covers 19 residues. V lost 0 bases and J lost 8, with 26 bases in between. The CDR3 reads CASSLSRSRALKGVDEQFF. CDR3 DNA sequence: TGTGCCAGCAGTTTATCCAGATCCCGGGCACTAAAGGGAGTCGATGAGCAGTTCTTC.

The rearrangement uses TRBV2 and TRBJ1-5; no firm D call. CDR3 length: 13 amino acids. Trimming cost V 8 bases and J 6 bases, with 14 bases left between them. The germline gives CDR1 SNHLY, CDR2 FYNNEI. CDR3 loop: CASGGEPGQPQHF. The CDR3 DNA reads TGTGCCAGCGGTGGGGAGCCGGGTCAGCCCCAGCATTTT.

This clone appeared a few times. The gene calls are TRBV29-1 and TRBJ1-3; tentative D call: TRBD1 (5 bases). The CDR3 extends over 14 amino acids. V was pared by 3 bases and J by 0 bases, with 9 bases between. The V gene's germline CDR1 is SQVTM and CDR2 ANQGSEA. The CDR3 is CSVEIGDSGNTIYF. In nucleotides, the CDR3 is TGCAGCGTTGAGATAGGGGACTCTGGAAACACCATATATTTT.

The chain recombines TRBV5-5 with TRBJ2-7; no definite D call. Germline V gives CDR1 SGHKS, CDR2 YYEKEE (reference sequence). The CDR3 sequence is 15 residues long. Trimming cost V 0 bases and J 1 base, with 11 bases left between them. The DNA of the CDR3 is TGTGCCAGCAGCTTGGATCCGACACCATCCTACGAGCAGTACGTC. Its translation: CASSLDPTPSYEQYV.